This T cell receptor (beta chain) is drawn from a study of T cells in localized non-small cell lung cancer. Data came from immunoSEQ multiplex PCR; TCRdb stores just in-frame clones and leaves some out. The sample has roughly 24,000 clones; 85% to 95% are singletons. Notes on the study in general: Analysis by sequencing included only one tumor region, so heterogeneity remains possible. Of the top 100 tumor clones, median 57 were in adjacent lung, 25 to 35 among its top 100. Uninvolved adjacent lung showed the highest T cell clonality, exceeding tumor.

CDR1 is KGHSH, CDR2 LQKENI, per germline. This CDR3 has 14 amino acids. V lost 3 bases and J lost 7, with 15 bases in between. Notes on this clone: The antigen remains undetermined.

This receptor was identified in a female donor older than 55 with stage II squamous cell lung carcinoma. The chain is built from TRBV18 and TRBJ2-5; no definite D call. The sample consisted of peripheral blood, taken before any cancer treatment. The CDR3: CASSPPTPVMTQYF. CDR3 nucleotides: TGTGCCAGCTCACCCCCCACCCCTGTAATGACCCAGTACTTC.